This T cell receptor (beta chain) originates from a study of cytomegalovirus exposure and HLA in healthy donors. Findings of the study overall: Researchers had no immune exposure information except CMV serostatus available. A later analysis linked a missense variant in DCLRE1C to the trimming of TCR beta V and J genes.

Germline V lookup: CDR1 SGHTA, CDR2 FQGNSA. This CDR3 comprises 14 residues. V dropped 6 bases and J dropped 4 bases, with 12 bases sitting between them. This clone was counted only a few times. Its antigen is unknown. It was with 60 Vbeta and 13 Jbeta primers that the PCR ran. Sequenced by immunoSEQ multiplex PCR; TCRdb stores in-frame clones only, minus some. This table has roughly 90,000 clones, less than 80% appearing once. Sequencing input: PBMCs. This rearrangement joins TRBV7-2 to TRBJ1-4; D may be TRBD1 (6 bases). The sequence derives from a man aged 25-45 years in good health and CMV-seropositive. The CDR3 region has the DNA TGTGCCAGCAGTTTACAGGGATATAATGAAAAACTGTTTTTT. This gives the protein CASSLQGYNEKLFF.